These 7 T cell receptor beta chains came from one sample sequenced in a study of blood T cell repertoires in COVID-19. Produced via immunoSEQ multiplex PCR; TCRdb's table is partial and in-frame only. This sample has about 45,000 clones; about 85% occur once, and the top ten carry about a third. Sequencing was carried out using peripheral blood. The source of these receptors is a woman older than 75 with acute or convalescent COVID-19.

CDR3 in amino acids: CASSAGLAGGTLLPGDTQYF. CDR3 nucleotides: TGTGCCAGCAGCGCAGGACTAGCGGGAGGGACCCTTCTTCCGGGAGATACGCAGTATTTT. This sequence joins TRBV9 and TRBJ2-3; 15 positions agree with TRBD2. This CDR3 is built from 20 residues. With 3 bases clipped from V and 5 bases from J, the junction kept 16 bases outside the gene matches. Germline CDR1 reads SGDLS; CDR2 reads YYNGEE.

This clone appeared once. The rearrangement links TRBV6-5 to TRBJ1-4; no clear D. Between the trimmed V and J ends, which lost 5 bases and 8 bases, there was a span of 15 bases. In germline, CDR1 is MNHEY, CDR2 SVGAGI. The CDR3 totals 14 residues. The DNA for the CDR3 is TGTGCCAGCAGTCGCGCTGGAGGATTCGAAAAACTGTTTTTT. This gives the protein CASSRAGGFEKLFF.

The V and J genes are TRBV6-6 and TRBJ1-2; D remains ambiguous. This CDR3 contains 13 residues. Trimming pared 6 bases from V and 14 bases from J, leaving 22 bases between. Per the germline V gene, CDR1 is MNHNY and CDR2 is SVGAGI (reference sequence). The CDR3: CASSRAVRVIETF. Written as DNA, the CDR3 is TGTGCCAGCAGCCGGGCAGTGCGGGTGATTGAAACCTTC.

The V call is TRBV6-2 or TRBV6-3, the J call TRBJ2-1, with 8 bases identical to TRBD2. Per germline, CDR1 MNHEY and CDR2 SVGEGT. With 6 bases clipped from V and 3 bases from J, the junction kept 13 bases outside the gene matches. The CDR3 is 17 residues long. The CDR3 DNA follows: TGTGCCAGCAGCCATAGGCCGGGACTAGGCAGCTACAATGAGCAGTTCTTC. Its protein is CASSHRPGLGSYNEQFF.

The chain joins TRBV19 to TRBJ1-6, with TRBD1 matching over 8 bases. V was pared by 3 bases and J by 11 bases, with 12 bases of the junction left unmatched. This CDR3 region has 16 residues. Per the germline V gene, CDR1 is LNHDA and CDR2 is SQIVND (reference sequence). The CDR3 sequence is CASSILGQGVGAPLHF. The CDR3, as DNA: TGTGCCAGTAGTATCCTCGGACAGGGTGTCGGCGCACCCCTCCACTTT.

The chain uses TRBV5-1 and TRBJ1-1, with 7 positions matching TRBD1. This CDR3 comprises 14 residues. Germline CDR1 and CDR2: SGHRS and YFSETQ. The V gene end was trimmed by 3 bases and the J gene end by 4 bases; junction bases not matched to a gene: 6. DNA of the CDR3: TGCGCCAGCAGCTCGACAGGGTCTGTCACTGAAGCTTTCTTT. This codes for CASSSTGSVTEAFF.

In its sample, this clone was seen once. The chain employs TRBV28 and TRBJ1-4; D might be TRBD1 (6 bases). Per germline, CDR1 MDHEN and CDR2 SYDVKM. The CDR3 is made up of 16 amino acids. V was trimmed by 5 bases and J by 10 bases, leaving 23 bases between them. In nucleotides, the CDR3 is TGTGCCAGCAGTACAAAGGACAGCAGATCCTTCATAAAACTGTTTTTT. It is translated as CASSTKDSRSFIKLFF.